This T cell receptor delta chain emerged from a study of delta chains in infants with herpesvirus infections. The CDR3 totals 15 residues. Looked up from germline, CDR1 is TSWWSYY and CDR2 is QGS. Trimming removed 0 bases from V and 4 bases from J, with 9 bases in between. Study-level findings and limits: Among Vdelta1 cells, the public clonotype apparently waned within about 2 months. The study lacked race- and environment-matched controls and was small.

Comment on this clone: Antigen: not known.

TCR cDNA was made from PBMC RNA with gamma- and delta-chain-specific primers. TCRdb used CATT to re-call clones from the RT-PCR reads. The sample carries hundreds of delta-chain clones, 40% recorded once. Sequenced here: peripheral blood, sampled at time point 3 of longitudinal follow-up. The receptor was derived from a human donor who was a Ugandan infant, either HIV-exposed or HIV-unexposed (not recorded which). The chain uses TRDV1 and TRDJ2; D remains ambiguous. Here the CDR3 DNA reads TGTGCTCTTGGGGAACTCAACCTGTGGACAGCACAACTCTTCTTT. Amino acids: CALGELNLWTAQLFF.